A selection of T cell receptor beta chains follows, all from one sample in a study of T cells in Graves' hyperthyroidism and ophthalmopathy. TCRdb re-called the multiplex PCR reads through MiXCR, storing one row per CDR3 protein. This table has about 260,000 distinct CDR3 sequences, approximately 26% appearing once. Sequencing was done on a sample of blood. Every receptor here comes from a man in his forties with Graves' hyperthyroidism that later progressed to Graves' ophthalmopathy. Each CDR3 is given without its conserved first and last residue.

CDR3 protein	V gene	J gene
ASSFWTSGSKGKTQY	TRBV11-2	TRBJ2-5
ASSLQQAYEQY	TRBV12-3/TRBV12-4	TRBJ2-7
ASRGDIRYEQY	TRBV28	TRBJ2-7
ASSLELGPYEQY	TRBV7-8	TRBJ2-7
ASSITSALYSNQPQH	TRBV19	TRBJ1-5
ASSTRTAGGNLAKNIQY	TRBV27	TRBJ2-4
ASSEEGNGYT	TRBV2	TRBJ1-2
ASSFREDTGELF	TRBV28	TRBJ2-2
ASSSGYRQPPH	TRBV18	TRBJ1-5
ASSLGESGNTIY	TRBV9	TRBJ1-3
ASSRGGLVLETQY	TRBV11-2	TRBJ2-5
SVDMGGTDTEAF	TRBV29-1	TRBJ1-1
SAKLTGGYGYT	TRBV29-1	TRBJ1-2
ASSYSGLGTIY	TRBV6-5	TRBJ1-3
ASSLGPGLVGYEQY	TRBV11-2	TRBJ2-7
SVEGTSHFEETQY	TRBV29-1	TRBJ2-5
ASRGFGNQPQH	TRBV12-3/TRBV12-4	TRBJ1-5
ASSRGGSMPGYT	TRBV2	TRBJ1-2
ASSPALTYEQY	TRBV5-1	TRBJ2-7
AISSGQGWQY	TRBV10-3	TRBJ2-7
ASAGTGDMTQY	TRBV4-1	TRBJ2-5
SVDRIEVKAF	TRBV29-1	TRBJ1-1
SVVWGLAGDEQY	TRBV29-1	TRBJ2-7
AISEWLETQY	TRBV10-3	TRBJ2-5
ASRRTGNVGTEAF	TRBV2	TRBJ1-1
ATSRTTGGPRGYT	TRBV15	TRBJ1-2
ATSDPTGGTRGYT	TRBV24-1	TRBJ1-2
ASRTGGVSTEAF	TRBV28	TRBJ1-1
ASTRQGASQPQH	TRBV2	TRBJ1-5
ASSPRGLQGEYEQY	TRBV12-3/TRBV12-4	TRBJ2-7
ASSRTGTEYQPQH	TRBV12-3/TRBV12-4	TRBJ1-5
ASSSGARETQY	TRBV7-2	TRBJ2-5
ASRHSGGGWETQY	TRBV6-1	TRBJ2-5
ASSPIDRSEAF	TRBV5-8	TRBJ1-1
ATSGDIETQY	TRBV24-1	TRBJ2-5
ASSLRQGHEQY	TRBV12-3/TRBV12-4	TRBJ2-7
ASSPPRQGRTEAF	TRBV6-5	TRBJ1-1
ASRAQLAAGELF	TRBV6-2/TRBV6-3	TRBJ2-2
ASSTKAGPTYEQY	TRBV27	TRBJ2-7
AWSSEGKGRVGELF	TRBV30	TRBJ2-2
SAKDSYEQY	TRBV20-1	TRBJ2-7
ASSIRDSNQPQH	TRBV27	TRBJ1-5
AISESKREETQY	TRBV10-3	TRBJ2-5
ASSVLQGGGQETQY	TRBV6-1	TRBJ2-5
ASSFTPGGSETQY	TRBV7-2	TRBJ2-5
ASSVESAGGGELF	TRBV9	TRBJ2-2
SARVRLYSYEQY	TRBV20-1	TRBJ2-7
ASSATGTEAF	TRBV27	TRBJ1-1
PYHARTGGETQY	TRBV29-1	TRBJ2-5
ASSYGAGETEAF	TRBV6-5	TRBJ1-1
ASRSHPLGEQY	TRBV28	TRBJ2-7
ASSPRTGHSSYEQY	TRBV11-2	TRBJ2-7
ASSSRGGQTEAF	TRBV11-2	TRBJ1-1
ALSGGTGGFQY	TRBV28	TRBJ2-5